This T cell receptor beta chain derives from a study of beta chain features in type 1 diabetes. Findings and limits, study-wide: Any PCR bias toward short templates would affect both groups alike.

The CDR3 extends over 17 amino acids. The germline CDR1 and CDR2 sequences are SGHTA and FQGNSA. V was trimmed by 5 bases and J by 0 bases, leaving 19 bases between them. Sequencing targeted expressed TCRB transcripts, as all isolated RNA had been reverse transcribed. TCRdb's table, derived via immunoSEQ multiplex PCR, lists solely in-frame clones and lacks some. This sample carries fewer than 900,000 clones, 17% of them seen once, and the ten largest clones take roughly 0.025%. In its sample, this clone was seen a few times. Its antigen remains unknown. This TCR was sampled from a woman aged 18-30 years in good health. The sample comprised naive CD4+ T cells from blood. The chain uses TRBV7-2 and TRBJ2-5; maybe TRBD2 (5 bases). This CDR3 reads CASSVLGGGVNQETQYF. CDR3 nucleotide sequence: TGTGCCAGCAGCGTACTAGGCGGTGGGGTTAACCAAGAGACCCAGTACTTC.